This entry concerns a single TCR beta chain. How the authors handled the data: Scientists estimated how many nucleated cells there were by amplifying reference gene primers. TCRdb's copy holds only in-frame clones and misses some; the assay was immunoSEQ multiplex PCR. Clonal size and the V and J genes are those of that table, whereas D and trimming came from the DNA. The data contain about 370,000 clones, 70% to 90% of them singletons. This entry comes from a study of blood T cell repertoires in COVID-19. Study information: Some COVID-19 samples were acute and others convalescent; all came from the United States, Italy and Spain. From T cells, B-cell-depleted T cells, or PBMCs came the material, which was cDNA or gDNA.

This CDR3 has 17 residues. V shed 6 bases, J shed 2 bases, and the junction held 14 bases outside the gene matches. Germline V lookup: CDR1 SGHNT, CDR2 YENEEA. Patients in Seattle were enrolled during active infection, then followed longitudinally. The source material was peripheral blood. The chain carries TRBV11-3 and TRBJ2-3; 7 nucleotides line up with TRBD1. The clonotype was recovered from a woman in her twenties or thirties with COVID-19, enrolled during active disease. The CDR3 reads CASSSQPGTVTTDTQYF. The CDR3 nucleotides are TGTGCCAGCAGTTCCCAACCCGGGACAGTGACCACAGATACGCAGTATTTT.